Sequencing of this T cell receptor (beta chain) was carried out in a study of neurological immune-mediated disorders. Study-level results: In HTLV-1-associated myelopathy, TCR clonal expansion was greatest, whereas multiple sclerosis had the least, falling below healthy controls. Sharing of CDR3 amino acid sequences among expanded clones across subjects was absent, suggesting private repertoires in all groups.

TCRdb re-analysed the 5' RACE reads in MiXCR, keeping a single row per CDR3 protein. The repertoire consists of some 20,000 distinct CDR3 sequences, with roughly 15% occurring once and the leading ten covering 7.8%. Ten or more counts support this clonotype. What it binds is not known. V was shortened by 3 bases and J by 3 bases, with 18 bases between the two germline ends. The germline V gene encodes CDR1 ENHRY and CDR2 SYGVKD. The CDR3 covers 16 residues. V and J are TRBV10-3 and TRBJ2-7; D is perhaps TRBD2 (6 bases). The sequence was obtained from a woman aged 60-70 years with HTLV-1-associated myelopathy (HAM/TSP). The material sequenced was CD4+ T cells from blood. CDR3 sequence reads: CAISDLRDSKGYEQYF. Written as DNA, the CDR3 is TGTGCCATCAGTGACCTCCGGGACTCCAAGGGCTACGAGCAGTACTTC.